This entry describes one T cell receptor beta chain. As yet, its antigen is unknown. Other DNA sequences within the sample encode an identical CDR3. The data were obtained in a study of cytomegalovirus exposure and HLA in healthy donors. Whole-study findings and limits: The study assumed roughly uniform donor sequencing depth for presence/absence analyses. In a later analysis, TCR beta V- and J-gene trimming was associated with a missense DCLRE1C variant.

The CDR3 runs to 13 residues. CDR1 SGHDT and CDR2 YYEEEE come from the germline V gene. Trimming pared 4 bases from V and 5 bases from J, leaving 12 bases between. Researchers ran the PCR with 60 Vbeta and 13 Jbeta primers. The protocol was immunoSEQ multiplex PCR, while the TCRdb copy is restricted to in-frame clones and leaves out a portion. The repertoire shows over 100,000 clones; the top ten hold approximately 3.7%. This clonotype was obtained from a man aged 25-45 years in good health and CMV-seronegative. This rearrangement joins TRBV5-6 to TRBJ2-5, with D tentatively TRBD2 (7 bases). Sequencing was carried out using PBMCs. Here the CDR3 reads CASSRAGAETQYF. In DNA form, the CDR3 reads TGTGCCAGCAGCCGGGCGGGGGCGGAGACCCAGTACTTC.